This T cell receptor (beta chain) derives from a study of shared clonotypes between healthy human individuals. Study-wide findings and caveats: The four-donor shared clonotypes exceeded non-shared clonotypes in generation probability, with non-shared ones scoring lower. The study drew on few donors, limiting represented genetic and exposure-history diversity.

Between the trimmed V and J ends, which lost 2 bases and 4 bases, there was a span of 13 bases. The CDR3 totals 15 residues. Germline loops: CDR1 SNHLY, CDR2 FYNNEI. CD45RO-negative, CCR7-selected cells formed the naive CD8 fraction, which excluded terminally differentiated effector memory CD45RA+ cells. TCRdb's table, derived via immunoSEQ multiplex PCR, lists solely in-frame clones and lacks some. The sample lists hundreds of thousands of clones, 96% occurring once. As regards this clone: What it binds is not known.

The chain is built from TRBV2 and TRBJ2-3; unclear D gene. Sequenced sample: naive CD8+ T cells sorted from blood. The receptor comes from a woman aged 25-40 years in good health. This CDR3 reads CASSESVRGADTQYF. The CDR3 nucleotides are TGTGCCAGCAGTGAATCGGTCCGAGGTGCAGATACGCAGTATTTT. The variable domain in full, completed from reference TRBV2 and TRBJ2-3, reads EPEVTQTPSHQVTQMGQEVILRCVPISNHLYFYWYRQILGQKVEFLVSFYNNEISEKSEIFDDQFSVERPDGSNFTLKIRSTKLEDSAMYFCASSESVRGADTQYFGPGTRLTVL.